This record looks at one TCR beta chain sequence and its context. The sample belongs to a study of T cell changes during pregnancy in multiple sclerosis. The protocol was immunoSEQ multiplex PCR, while the TCRdb copy is restricted to in-frame clones and leaves out a portion. The top ten hold roughly 4.7% of the sample, which has under 50,000 clones, approximately 94% seen once. Germline-derived CDR1 and CDR2 are MDHEN and SYDVKM. V lost 6 bases and J 0 bases, leaving 9 bases between the germline ends. The length of the CDR3 is 13 residues. Sequenced here: CD8+ T cells from peripheral blood mononuclear cells, sampled in the first trimester of pregnancy. The V and J genes are TRBV28 and TRBJ2-7; D gene uncertain. The clonotype originates from a female donor with multiple sclerosis, enrolled in a pregnancy study. CDR3: CASRFDNSYEQYF. DNA for the CDR3: TGTGCCAGCAGATTTGACAACTCCTACGAGCAGTACTTC.